This T cell receptor (beta chain) was obtained from a study of early T cells in non-severe SARS-CoV-2 infection. Study information: Bulk RNA from unsorted whole blood was sequenced; chains were unpaired.

TCRdb fed the 5' RACE reads into MiXCR, producing one record per CDR3 protein. The data contain 60,000 to 65,000 distinct CDR3 sequences, about 9.9% of them seen just once; the ten biggest clones take up about 1.3%. The germline V gene encodes CDR1 SGHRS and CDR2 YFSETQ. The V gene lost 4 bases and the J gene lost 0 bases, with 9 bases spanning the gap. The CDR3 runs to 14 residues. This chain uses TRBV5-1 with TRBJ2-3; no clear D gene. The specimen sequenced was whole blood. The source of this sequence is an adult who was a healthcare worker with PCR-confirmed SARS-CoV-2 infection or an uninfected control (not recorded which). The CDR3 nucleotides read TGCGCCAGCAGCGCCACTTCTAGCACAGATACGCAGTATTTT. Protein product: CASSATSSTDTQYF.